This TCR beta chain was captured by sequencing in a study of OX40 agonist ivuxolimab in advanced cancers. The germline V and J ends were trimmed by 5 bases and 8 bases, with 18 bases remaining between them. The CDR3 is made up of 14 amino acids. Germline CDR1 reads MNHEY; CDR2 reads SVGAGI. Libraries were prepared by immunoSEQ multiplex PCR; TCRdb keeps only in-frame clonotypes and omits some of them. The sample records approximately 49,000 clones, under 90% being singletons. The clonotype comes from an adult with an advanced solid tumor such as melanoma, head and neck, liver or kidney cancer. This material consisted of CD4+ or CD8+ T cells sorted from blood, taken in a trial of the OX40 agonist ivuxolimab. The chain has TRBV6-5 and TRBJ1-2, with unresolved D. CDR3 in amino acids: CASSLGILTGGYTF. For the CDR3, the DNA is TGTGCCAGCAGTCTAGGGATCTTGACGGGAGGCTACACCTTC.